This T cell receptor beta chain stems from a study of T cell repertoires in cytomegalovirus infection. The wider study: Signatures in public TCR beta sequences pointed to both CMV infection and matching HLA type. Study-level results: Ex vivo, HLA-C-restricted CMV-specific TCR beta clonotypes prevailed over the rest of the response. Of the TCR beta families, the public ones yielded a cumulative frequency that identified carriers of CMV plus the relevant HLA.

This CDR3 spans 18 amino acids. Trimming cost V 4 bases and J 4 bases, with 20 bases left between them. Germline V lookup: CDR1 PRHDT, CDR2 FYEKMQ (reference sequence). This clonotype has ten or more counts. Its cognate antigen is unknown. TCRdb processed the reads anew with MiXCR; each CDR3 protein has one entry. The sample consists of roughly 120,000 distinct CDR3 sequences, 30% to 35% of them appearing once. The chain combines TRBV13 with TRBJ1-6; D is undetermined. The TCR originated in a human donor in good health (CMV status not recorded). Some clones in this sample may be carry-over from other donors' samples. Material: CD8+ T cells from cultured PBMCs, obtained from culture after CMV antigen stimulation. The CDR3 here is CASSYNRLWPRYNSPLHF. CDR3 nucleotide sequence: TGTGCCAGCAGCTACAACCGATTGTGGCCGAGATATAATTCACCCCTCCACTTT.